This T cell receptor beta chain was recovered during a study of regulatory T cells in long-lasting Graves disease. Study-level background: Duration of antithyroid drug therapy among newly diagnosed Graves' patients was under 3 months. Whole-study findings and limits: Shared public clonotypes totalled a few thousand in persistent patients, compared with about 970 in new patients.

In the case of this clonotype: Its antigen is undetermined.

Germline-derived CDR1 and CDR2 are SGHRS and YFSETQ. The CDR3 loop spans 15 amino acids. V lost 1 base and J lost 10; bases outside the gene matches: 7. Stated time point: newly diagnosed GD, antithyroid drugs for less than 3 months. RNA from PBMCs was the source of the TCR library. CDR3-region Arm-PCR and iRepertoire HTBI primers produced the TCR beta libraries. One entry per CDR3 protein, called by TCRdb with MiXCR from the multiplex PCR reads. Of a few hundred thousand distinct CDR3 sequences in the sample, 13% are singletons; the top ten hold 10%. These sequences were also reported in another study, on T cells in Graves' hyperthyroidism and ophthalmopathy. As that study records: In the first-round RT-PCR of the TCR CDR3, the HTBI primer set was used. Ophthalmopathy got predicted by the model a median approximately 6.3 months before its onset.

The V gene is TRBV5-1, the J gene TRBJ2-2; 10 bases fit TRBD2. The TCR originated in a man aged 30 to 39 with Graves disease. This specimen was peripheral blood mononuclear cells (PBMCs), taken at new diagnosis, from a patient treated with antithyroid drugs. CDR3 in DNA: TGCGCCAGCAGCTTGCGCACTAGCGGGGACGTGGAGCTGTTTTTT. Its protein product is CASSLRTSGDVELFF.